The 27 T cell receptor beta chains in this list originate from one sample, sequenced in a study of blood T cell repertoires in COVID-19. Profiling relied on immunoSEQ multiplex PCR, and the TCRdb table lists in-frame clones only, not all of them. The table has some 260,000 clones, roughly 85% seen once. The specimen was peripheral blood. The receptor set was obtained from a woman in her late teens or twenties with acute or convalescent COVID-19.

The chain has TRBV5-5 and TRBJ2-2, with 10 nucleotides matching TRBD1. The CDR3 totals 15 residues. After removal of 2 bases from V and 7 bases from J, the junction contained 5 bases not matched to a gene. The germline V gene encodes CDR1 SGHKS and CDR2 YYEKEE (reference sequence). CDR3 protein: CASSFWTGGGGELFF. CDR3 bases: TGTGCCAGCAGCTTCTGGACAGGGGGAGGCGGGGAGCTGTTTTTT.

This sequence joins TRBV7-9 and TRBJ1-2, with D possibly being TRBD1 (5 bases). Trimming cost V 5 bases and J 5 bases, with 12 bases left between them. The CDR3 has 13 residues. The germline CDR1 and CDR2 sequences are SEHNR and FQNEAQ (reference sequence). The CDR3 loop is CASSPGLRYGYTF. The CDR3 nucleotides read TGTGCCAGCAGCCCGGGACTTCGGTATGGCTACACCTTC.

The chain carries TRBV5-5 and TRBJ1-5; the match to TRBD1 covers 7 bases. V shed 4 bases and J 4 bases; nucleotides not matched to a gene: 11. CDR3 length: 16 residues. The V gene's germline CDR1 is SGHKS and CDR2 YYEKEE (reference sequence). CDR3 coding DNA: TGTGCCAGCAGCCTTAATCGGGACAGTCGGAATCAGCCCCAGCATTTT. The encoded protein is CASSLNRDSRNQPQHF.

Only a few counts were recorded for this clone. In nucleotides, the CDR3 is TGTGCCAGCAGCTTGGCGGGGACCGGGGAGCTGTTTTTT. Protein product: CASSLAGTGELFF. The gene calls are TRBV5-6 and TRBJ2-2; possible D gene TRBD2, 5 bases. There are 13 residues in the CDR3. Trimming pared 0 bases from V and 5 bases from J, leaving 5 bases between. Germline CDR1 and CDR2: SGHDT and YYEEEE.

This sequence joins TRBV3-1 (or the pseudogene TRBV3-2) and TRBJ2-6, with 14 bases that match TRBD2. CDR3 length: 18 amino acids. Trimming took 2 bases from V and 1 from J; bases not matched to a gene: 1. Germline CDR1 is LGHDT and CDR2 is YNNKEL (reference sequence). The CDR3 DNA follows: TGTGCCAGCAGCCAAAGACTAGCGGGAGGGTCTGGGGCCAACGTCCTGACTTTC. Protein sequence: CASSQRLAGGSGANVLTF.

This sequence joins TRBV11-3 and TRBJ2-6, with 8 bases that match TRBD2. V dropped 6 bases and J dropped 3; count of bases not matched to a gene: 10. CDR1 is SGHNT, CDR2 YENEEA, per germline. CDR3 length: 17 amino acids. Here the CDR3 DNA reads TGTGCCAGCAGTATAGCGGGGTTCCGGGATGGGGCCAACGTCCTGACTTTC. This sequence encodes CASSIAGFRDGANVLTF. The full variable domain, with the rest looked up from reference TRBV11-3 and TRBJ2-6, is EAGVVQSPRYKIIEKKQPVAFWCNPISGHNTLYWYLQNLGQGPELLIRYENEEAVDDSQLPKDRFSAERLKGVDSTLKIQPAELGDSAVYLCASSIAGFRDGANVLTFGAGSRLTVL.

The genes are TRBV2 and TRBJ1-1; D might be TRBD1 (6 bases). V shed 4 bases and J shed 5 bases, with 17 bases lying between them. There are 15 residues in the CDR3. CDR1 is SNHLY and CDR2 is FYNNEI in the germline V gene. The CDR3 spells CASSALTGIGTEAFF. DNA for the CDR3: TGTGCCAGCAGTGCCCTTACAGGGATCGGGACTGAAGCTTTCTTT.

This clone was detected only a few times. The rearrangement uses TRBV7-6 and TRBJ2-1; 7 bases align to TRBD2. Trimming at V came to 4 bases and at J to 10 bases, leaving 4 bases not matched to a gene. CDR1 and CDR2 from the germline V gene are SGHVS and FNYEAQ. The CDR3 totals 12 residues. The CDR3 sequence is CASSSTSREQFF. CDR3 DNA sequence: TGTGCCAGCAGCTCGACTAGCCGGGAGCAGTTCTTC.

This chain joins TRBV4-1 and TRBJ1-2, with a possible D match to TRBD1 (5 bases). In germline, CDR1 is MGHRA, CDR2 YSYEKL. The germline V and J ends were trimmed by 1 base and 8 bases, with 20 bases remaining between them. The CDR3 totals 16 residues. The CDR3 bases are TGCGCCAGCAGCCAAGGGAGGGGACCATTAGAGGAGGGCTACACCTTC. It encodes CASSQGRGPLEEGYTF.

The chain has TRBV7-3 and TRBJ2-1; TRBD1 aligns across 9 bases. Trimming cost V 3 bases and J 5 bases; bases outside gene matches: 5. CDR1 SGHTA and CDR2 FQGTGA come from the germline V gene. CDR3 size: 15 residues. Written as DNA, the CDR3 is TGTGCCAGCAGCTTCCGGGACAGGGAGGACAATGAGCAGTTCTTC. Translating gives CASSFRDREDNEQFF.

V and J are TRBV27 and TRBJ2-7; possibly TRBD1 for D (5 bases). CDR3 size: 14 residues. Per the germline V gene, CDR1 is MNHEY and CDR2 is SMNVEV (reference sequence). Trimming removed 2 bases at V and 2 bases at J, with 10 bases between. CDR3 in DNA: TGTGCCAGCAGTTTAGGGGCAGAGACCTACGAGCAGTACTTC. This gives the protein CASSLGAETYEQYF.

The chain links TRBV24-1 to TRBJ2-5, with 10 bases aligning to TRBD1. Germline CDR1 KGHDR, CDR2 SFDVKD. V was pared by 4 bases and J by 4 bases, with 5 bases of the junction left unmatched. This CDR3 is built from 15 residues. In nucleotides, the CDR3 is TGTGCCACCAGTGAAGGGGGACAGGGGAGAGAGACCCAGTACTTC. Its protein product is CATSEGGQGRETQYF.

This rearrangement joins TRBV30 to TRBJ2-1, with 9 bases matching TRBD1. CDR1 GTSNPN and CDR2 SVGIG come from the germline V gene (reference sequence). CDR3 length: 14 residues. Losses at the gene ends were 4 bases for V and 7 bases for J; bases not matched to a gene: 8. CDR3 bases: TGTGCCTGGACAGGACAGGGGATGGGGAATGAGCAGTTCTTC. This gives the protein CAWTGQGMGNEQFF.

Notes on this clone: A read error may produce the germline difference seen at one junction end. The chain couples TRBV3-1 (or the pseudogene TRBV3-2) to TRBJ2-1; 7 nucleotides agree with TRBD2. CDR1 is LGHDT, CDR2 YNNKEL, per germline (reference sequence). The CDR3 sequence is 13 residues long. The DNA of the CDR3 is TGTGCCAGCAGCCCGCCAGGGACTAATGCGCAGTTCTTC. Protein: CASSPPGTNAQFF.

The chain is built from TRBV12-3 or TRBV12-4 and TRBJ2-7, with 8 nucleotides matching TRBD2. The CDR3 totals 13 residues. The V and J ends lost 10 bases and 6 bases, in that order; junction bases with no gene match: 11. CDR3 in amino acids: CATRSSGSGEQYF. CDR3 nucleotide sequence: TGTGCCACTAGATCGAGCGGGAGTGGCGAGCAGTACTTC.

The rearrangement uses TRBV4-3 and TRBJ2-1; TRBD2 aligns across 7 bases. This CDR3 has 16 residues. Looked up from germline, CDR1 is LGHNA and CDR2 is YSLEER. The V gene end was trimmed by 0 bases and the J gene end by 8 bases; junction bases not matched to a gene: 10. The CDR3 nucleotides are TGCGCCAGCAGCCAAGATAGCGCGGGAGCTTCCTATGAGCAGTTCTTC. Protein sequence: CASSQDSAGASYEQFF.

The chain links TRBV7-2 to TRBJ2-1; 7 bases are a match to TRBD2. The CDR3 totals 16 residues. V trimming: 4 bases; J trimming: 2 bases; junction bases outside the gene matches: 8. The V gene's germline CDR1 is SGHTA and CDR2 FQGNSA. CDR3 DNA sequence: TGTGCCAGCAGCTCCCAGGCTAGCGGAGCCTACAATGAGCAGTTCTTC. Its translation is CASSSQASGAYNEQFF. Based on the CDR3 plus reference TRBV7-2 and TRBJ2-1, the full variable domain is GAGVSQSPSNKVTEKGKDVELRCDPISGHTALYWYRQSLGQGLEFLIYFQGNSAPDKSGLPSDRFSAERTGGSVSTLTIQRTQQEDSAVYLCASSSQASGAYNEQFFGPGTRLTVL.

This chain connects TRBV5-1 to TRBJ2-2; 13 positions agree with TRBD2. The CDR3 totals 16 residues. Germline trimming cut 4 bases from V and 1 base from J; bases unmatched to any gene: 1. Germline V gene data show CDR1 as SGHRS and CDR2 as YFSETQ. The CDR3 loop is CASSRTSGRNTGELFF. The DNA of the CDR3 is TGCGCCAGCAGCAGGACTAGCGGGAGGAACACCGGGGAGCTGTTTTTT.

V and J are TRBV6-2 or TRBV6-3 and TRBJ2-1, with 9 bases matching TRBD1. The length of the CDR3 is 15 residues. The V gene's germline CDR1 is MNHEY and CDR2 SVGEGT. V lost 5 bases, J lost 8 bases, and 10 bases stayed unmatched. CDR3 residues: CASSTRTGVRDEQFF. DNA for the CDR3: TGTGCCAGCAGTACCCGGACAGGGGTGAGAGATGAGCAGTTCTTC.

Here the CDR3 DNA reads TGCGCCAGCAGCTTAAGCTTAGCGGGAGGTGGGAATGAGCAGTTCTTC. Its translation is CASSLSLAGGGNEQFF. The rearrangement links TRBV5-1 to TRBJ2-1, with 10 bases lining up with TRBD2. The CDR3 is made up of 16 amino acids. CDR1 and CDR2 from the germline V gene are SGHRS and YFSETQ. After removal of 2 bases from V and 7 bases from J, the junction contained 9 bases not matched to a gene.

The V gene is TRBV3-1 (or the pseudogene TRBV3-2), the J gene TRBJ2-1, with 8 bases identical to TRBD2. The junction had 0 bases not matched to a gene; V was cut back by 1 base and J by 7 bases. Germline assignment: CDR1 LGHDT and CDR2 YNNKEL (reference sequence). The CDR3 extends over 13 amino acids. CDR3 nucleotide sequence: TGTGCCAGCAGCCAAGGCGGGGGGAATGAGCAGTTCTTC. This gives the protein CASSQGGGNEQFF.

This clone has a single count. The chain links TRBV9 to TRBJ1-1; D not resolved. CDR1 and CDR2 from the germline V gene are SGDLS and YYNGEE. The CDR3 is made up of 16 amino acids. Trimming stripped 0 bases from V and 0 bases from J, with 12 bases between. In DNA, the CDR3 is TGTGCCAGCAGCGTAGGGTCGGAGGTGATGAACACTGAAGCTTTCTTT. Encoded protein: CASSVGSEVMNTEAFF.

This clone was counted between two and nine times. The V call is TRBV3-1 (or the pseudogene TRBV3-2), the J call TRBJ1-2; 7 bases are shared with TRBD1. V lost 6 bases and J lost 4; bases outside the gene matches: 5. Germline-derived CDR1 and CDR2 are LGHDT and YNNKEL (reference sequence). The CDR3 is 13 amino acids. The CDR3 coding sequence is TGTGCCAGCAGGGCGGGACAGTCCTATGGCTACACCTTC. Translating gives CASRAGQSYGYTF.

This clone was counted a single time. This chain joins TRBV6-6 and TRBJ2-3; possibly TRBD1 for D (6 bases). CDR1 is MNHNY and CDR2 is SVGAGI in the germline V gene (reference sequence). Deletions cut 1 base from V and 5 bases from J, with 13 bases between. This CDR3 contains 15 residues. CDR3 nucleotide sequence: TGTGCCAGCAGTTACTTGGCAGGGGCCGTAGATACGCAGTATTTT. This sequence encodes CASSYLAGAVDTQYF.

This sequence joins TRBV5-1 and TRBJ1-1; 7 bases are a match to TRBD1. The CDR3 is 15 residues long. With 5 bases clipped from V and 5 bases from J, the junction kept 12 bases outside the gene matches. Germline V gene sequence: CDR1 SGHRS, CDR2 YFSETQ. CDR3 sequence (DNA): TGCGCCAGCAGTCCCCTTGAACAGGGGCGTACTGAAGCTTTCTTT. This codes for CASSPLEQGRTEAFF.

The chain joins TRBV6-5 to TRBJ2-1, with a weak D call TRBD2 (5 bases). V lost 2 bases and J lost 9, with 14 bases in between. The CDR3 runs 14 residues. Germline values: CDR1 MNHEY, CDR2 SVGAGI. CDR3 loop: CASSYRDPLSEQFF. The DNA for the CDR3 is TGTGCCAGCAGTTACCGGGATCCCCTCAGTGAGCAGTTCTTC.

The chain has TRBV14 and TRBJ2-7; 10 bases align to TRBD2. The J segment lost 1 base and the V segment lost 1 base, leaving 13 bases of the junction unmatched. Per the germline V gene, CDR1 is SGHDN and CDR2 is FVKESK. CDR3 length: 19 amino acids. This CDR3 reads CASSQGVLAGVRGSYEQYF. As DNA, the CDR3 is TGTGCCAGCAGCCAAGGGGTCCTAGCGGGAGTACGGGGATCCTACGAGCAGTACTTC. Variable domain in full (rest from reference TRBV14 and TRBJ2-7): EAGVTQFPSHSVIEKGQTVTLRCDPISGHDNLYWYRRVMGKEIKFLLHFVKESKQDESGMPNNRFLAERTGGTYSTLKVQPAELEDSGVYFCASSQGVLAGVRGSYEQYFGPGTRLTVT.